This entry lists 9 T cell receptor beta chains sequenced from one sample in a study of cytomegalovirus exposure and HLA in healthy donors. TCRdb's copy holds only in-frame clones and misses some; the assay was immunoSEQ multiplex PCR. The sample lists fewer than 250,000 clones, about 83% occurring once. Input material: PBMCs. These receptors all stem from a man aged 18 to 29 in good health and CMV-seronegative.

For the CDR3, the DNA is TGTGCCAGCAGCTTGGAATCGACAGGAGCAAGGGGCTACACCTTC. It codes for CASSLESTGARGYTF. J is TRBJ1-2 and V is TRBV5-6; D perhaps matches TRBD1 (6 bases). The V gene lost 0 bases and the J gene lost 8 bases, with 17 bases spanning the gap. Germline CDR1 SGHDT, CDR2 YYEEEE. The CDR3 extends over 15 amino acids.

This chain joins TRBV7-9 and TRBJ1-4, with D possibly TRBD1 on 5 matching bases. V was pared by 1 base and J by 5 bases, with 11 bases between. The CDR3 length is 15 residues. From germline, CDR1 is SEHNR and CDR2 FQNEAQ (reference sequence). CDR3 region: CASSLEGVLNEKLFF. CDR3 coding DNA: TGTGCCAGCAGCTTAGAAGGGGTCCTCAATGAAAAACTGTTTTTT.

This chain links TRBV10-3 with TRBJ2-7; 10 bases fit TRBD1. Germline V gene data show CDR1 as ENHRY and CDR2 as SYGVKD. The V gene end was trimmed by 10 bases and the J gene end by 7 bases; junction bases not matched to a gene: 7. The CDR3 extends over 12 amino acids. CDR3 region: CATGTGAWEQYF. Written as DNA, the CDR3 is TGTGCCACCGGGACAGGGGCGTGGGAGCAGTACTTC.

The chain combines TRBV18 with TRBJ2-7; possible D gene TRBD1, 6 bases. V lost 1 base and J lost 1, with 8 bases in between. The CDR3 has 14 amino acids. Germline V gene sequence: CDR1 KGHSH, CDR2 LQKENI. The CDR3 sequence: CASSPLQGSYEQYF. The CDR3 DNA reads as TGTGCCAGCTCACCACTTCAGGGGTCCTACGAGCAGTACTTC.

The V and J genes are TRBV27 and TRBJ2-7, with TRBD1 matching 7 bases. This CDR3 has 15 amino acids. Per the germline V gene, CDR1 is MNHEY and CDR2 is SMNVEV (reference sequence). The ends lost 5 bases at V and 0 bases at J; junction bases unmatched: 7. CDR3 nucleotide sequence: TGTGCCAGCAGTCCGTTCGGGACAGACTCCTACGAGCAGTACTTC. This sequence encodes CASSPFGTDSYEQYF.

This clone was counted once. The genes are TRBV7-2 and TRBJ1-1; D possibly corresponds to TRBD1 (5 bases). The length of the CDR3 is 14 residues. Trimming stripped 5 bases from V and 4 bases from J, with 14 bases between. The germline gives CDR1 SGHTA, CDR2 FQGNSA. For the CDR3, the DNA is TGTGCCAGCAGCCGGGACTCAGGGAGCACTGAAGCTTTCTTT. It specifies CASSRDSGSTEAFF.

The rearrangement uses TRBV7-6 and TRBJ2-5, with a weak D call TRBD1 (6 bases). In germline, CDR1 is SGHVS, CDR2 FNYEAQ. The CDR3 spans 18 residues. With 4 bases removed from V and 4 bases from J, the gap between germline ends came to 25 bases. CDR3 residues: CASSSRYTKRQDRETQYF. The CDR3 DNA is TGTGCCAGCAGCTCCCGTTATACGAAAAGACAGGATCGAGAGACCCAGTACTTC.

The CDR3 loop reads CAIRQPGGGAFF. CDR3 nucleotides: TGTGCCATCAGACAGCCTGGCGGGGGGGCTTTCTTT. The rearrangement joins TRBV10-3 to TRBJ1-1, with D possibly being TRBD1 (5 bases). Germline-derived CDR1 and CDR2 are ENHRY and SYGVKD. The ends were cut back, 6 bases at V and 11 bases at J, with 16 bases in the middle. CDR3 size: 12 residues.

The J gene is TRBJ2-7, the V gene TRBV9; a weak D match, TRBD1 (5 bases). CDR1 and CDR2 (germline): SGDLS, YYNGEE. Trimming took 1 base from V and 6 from J, leaving 17 bases between them. The CDR3 runs 15 residues. This chain's CDR3 is CASSVQERGFSEQYF. CDR3 nucleotides: TGTGCCAGCAGCGTACAAGAAAGGGGTTTTTCCGAGCAGTACTTC.